These T cell receptor beta chains were read from a single sample in a study of blood T cell repertoires in COVID-19. Sequenced by immunoSEQ multiplex PCR; TCRdb stores in-frame clones only, minus some. The sample yields around 150,000 clones, around 86% seen once. Specimen: peripheral blood. The receptors were gathered from a man aged 60 to 69 with acute or convalescent COVID-19. Each CDR3 is given with its conserved first and last residue. A D gene is named only where the DNA matches it firmly. Size values are once, few and many counts, or a class for expanded clones, and some rows have none.

len: 15; abundance: -; d_gene: -; j_gene: TRBJ1-5; v_gene: TRBV12-5; CDR3nt: TGTGCTAGTGGTACACACGGCAGGGTCAATCAGCCCCAGCATTTT; CDR3aa: CASGTHGRVNQPQHF
len: 18; abundance: -; d_gene: TRBD2; j_gene: TRBJ2-5; v_gene: TRBV5-1; CDR3nt: TGCGCCAGCAGCGGCCGACAGGGACTAGCGGGGTTTCAAGAGACCCAGTACTTC; CDR3aa: CASSGRQGLAGFQETQYF
len: 13; abundance: -; d_gene: -; j_gene: TRBJ1-5; v_gene: TRBV12-3/TRBV12-4; CDR3nt: TGTGCCAGCAGCAACAGGGATAATCAGCCCCAGCATTTT; CDR3aa: CASSNRDNQPQHF
len: 15; abundance: -; d_gene: TRBD2; j_gene: TRBJ2-5; v_gene: TRBV2; CDR3nt: TGTGCCAGAGGGACTAGCGGGAGTGGGGGTGAGACCCAGTACTTC; CDR3aa: CARGTSGSGGETQYF
len: 14; abundance: -; d_gene: TRBD1; j_gene: TRBJ2-3; v_gene: TRBV7-9; CDR3nt: TGTGCCAGCAGCCCATGGACAGGGGCGGATACGCAGTATTTT; CDR3aa: CASSPWTGADTQYF
len: 14; abundance: -; d_gene: TRBD2; j_gene: TRBJ2-7; v_gene: TRBV18; CDR3nt: TGTGCCAGCTCTCCGGGACTAGTAAGCTACGAGCAGTACTTC; CDR3aa: CASSPGLVSYEQYF
len: 12; abundance: -; d_gene: -; j_gene: TRBJ2-1; v_gene: TRBV3-1/TRBV3-2; CDR3nt: TGTGCCAGCAGCCTAGCTTACAATGAGCAGTTCTTC; CDR3aa: CASSLAYNEQFF
len: 14; abundance: -; d_gene: TRBD1; j_gene: TRBJ2-5; v_gene: TRBV4-2; CDR3nt: TGTGCCAGCAGACCGGACAGGGGGCGCGAGACCCAGTACTTC; CDR3aa: CASRPDRGRETQYF
len: 14; abundance: -; d_gene: -; j_gene: TRBJ2-1; v_gene: TRBV6-1; CDR3nt: TGTGCCAGCAGTGAAATACGGGGATACAATGAGCAGTTCTTC; CDR3aa: CASSEIRGYNEQFF
len: 15; abundance: -; d_gene: TRBD1; j_gene: TRBJ1-1; v_gene: TRBV7-9; CDR3nt: TGTGCCAGCAGCTTTGGGGAGACAGGGAGGACTGAAGCTTTCTTT; CDR3aa: CASSFGETGRTEAFF
len: 15; abundance: few; d_gene: TRBD1; j_gene: TRBJ1-6; v_gene: TRBV2; CDR3nt: TGTGCCAGCGTACCAAGGACAGGCGGAGATTCACCCCTCCACTTT; CDR3aa: CASVPRTGGDSPLHF
len: 18; abundance: -; d_gene: TRBD1; j_gene: TRBJ1-6; v_gene: TRBV6-6; CDR3nt: TGTGCCAGCAGTCCTAACTTCCCAGGGACAGGCGCTAATTCACCCCTCCACTTT; CDR3aa: CASSPNFPGTGANSPLHF
len: 15; abundance: few; d_gene: -; j_gene: TRBJ2-2; v_gene: TRBV3-1/TRBV3-2; CDR3nt: TGTGCCAGCAGCCAAGAGTGGAGGAACACCGGGGAGCTGTTTTTT; CDR3aa: CASSQEWRNTGELFF
len: 16; abundance: -; d_gene: TRBD2; j_gene: TRBJ2-1; v_gene: TRBV11-1; CDR3nt: TGTGCCAGCAGCTCTCGCCGTGGGACTAGCGCCCAGGAGCAGTTCTTC; CDR3aa: CASSSRRGTSAQEQFF
len: 14; abundance: -; d_gene: -; j_gene: TRBJ1-5; v_gene: TRBV30; CDR3nt: TGTGCCTGGATTGTAAATAATAGCAATCAGCCCCAGCATTTT; CDR3aa: CAWIVNNSNQPQHF
len: 15; abundance: few; d_gene: -; j_gene: TRBJ1-3; v_gene: TRBV25-1; CDR3nt: TGTGCCAGCAGTGATCTGCGGGGAGTCGGAAACACCATATATTTT; CDR3aa: CASSDLRGVGNTIYF
len: 14; abundance: -; d_gene: -; j_gene: TRBJ2-7; v_gene: TRBV19; CDR3nt: TGTGCCAGTACCCCACGTGGGAGTCTCGACGAGCAGTACTTC; CDR3aa: CASTPRGSLDEQYF
len: 12; abundance: -; d_gene: TRBD1; j_gene: TRBJ1-2; v_gene: TRBV6-6; CDR3nt: TGTGCCAGCACCGAGGGGGCGCCCGGCTACACCTTC; CDR3aa: CASTEGAPGYTF
len: 14; abundance: -; d_gene: TRBD2; j_gene: TRBJ2-2; v_gene: TRBV11-3; CDR3nt: TGTGCCAGCAGCTTCCCCGGGGGGGCCGGGGAGCTGTTTTTT; CDR3aa: CASSFPGGAGELFF
len: 14; abundance: -; d_gene: -; j_gene: TRBJ2-7; v_gene: TRBV29-1; CDR3nt: TGCAGCGTCTCTTTTTGGGGGCGAAGGTACGAGCAGTACTTC; CDR3aa: CSVSFWGRRYEQYF
len: 15; abundance: -; d_gene: TRBD2; j_gene: TRBJ2-7; v_gene: TRBV19; CDR3nt: TGTGCCAGTACTCTGGTAGCGGGAGAGGGGGACGAGCAGTACTTC; CDR3aa: CASTLVAGEGDEQYF
len: 14; abundance: -; d_gene: TRBD1; j_gene: TRBJ2-3; v_gene: TRBV7-3; CDR3nt: TGTGCCAGCAGTAGGGCAGGGGGCCCAGATACGCAGTATTTT; CDR3aa: CASSRAGGPDTQYF
len: 12; abundance: few; d_gene: -; j_gene: TRBJ2-7; v_gene: TRBV3-1/TRBV3-2; CDR3nt: TGTGCCAGCAGCCCCGGGGGCTACGAGCAGTACTTC; CDR3aa: CASSPGGYEQYF
len: 15; abundance: -; d_gene: -; j_gene: TRBJ2-5; v_gene: TRBV19; CDR3nt: TGTGCCAGTAGTCCAATTTCAGGTATCCAAGAGACCCAGTACTTC; CDR3aa: CASSPISGIQETQYF
len: 13; abundance: -; d_gene: -; j_gene: TRBJ2-5; v_gene: TRBV5-1; CDR3nt: TGCGCCAGCAGCCGAGACCTAGTCGAGACCCAGTACTTC; CDR3aa: CASSRDLVETQYF
len: 22; abundance: -; d_gene: TRBD2; j_gene: TRBJ2-1; v_gene: TRBV4-2; CDR3nt: TGTGCCAGCAGCCAGCAGCCAAGGACTAGCCTCCTCAGTCCTAGATCCTACAATGAGCAGTTCTTC; CDR3aa: CASSQQPRTSLLSPRSYNEQFF
len: 14; abundance: -; d_gene: TRBD1; j_gene: TRBJ1-1; v_gene: TRBV10-1; CDR3nt: TGCGCCAGCAGTGACGGACAGGCCGGGCGGAAAGCTTTCTTT; CDR3aa: CASSDGQAGRKAFF
len: 12; abundance: -; d_gene: TRBD2; j_gene: TRBJ2-2; v_gene: TRBV12-3/TRBV12-4; CDR3nt: TGTGCCAGCAGACTAGCGGGCGGGGAGCTGTTTTTT; CDR3aa: CASRLAGGELFF
len: 14; abundance: -; d_gene: -; j_gene: TRBJ1-2; v_gene: TRBV7-2; CDR3nt: TGTGCCAGCAGCTTTATCGATCCCGGGTATGGCTACACCTTC; CDR3aa: CASSFIDPGYGYTF
len: 15; abundance: -; d_gene: TRBD2; j_gene: TRBJ2-7; v_gene: TRBV6-5; CDR3nt: TGTGCCAGCAGTTACGGGGGCGGGAGGGGTAACGAGCAGTACTTC; CDR3aa: CASSYGGGRGNEQYF
len: 13; abundance: few; d_gene: -; j_gene: TRBJ2-1; v_gene: TRBV10-3; CDR3nt: TGTGCCATCAGTTACGAACCAGGGCGGGATCCGTTCTTC; CDR3aa: CAISYEPGRDPFF
len: 14; abundance: -; d_gene: TRBD1; j_gene: TRBJ2-7; v_gene: TRBV7-9; CDR3nt: TGTGCCAGCACGAGCCGAGGGACAGGCTACGAGCAGTACTTC; CDR3aa: CASTSRGTGYEQYF
len: 14; abundance: -; d_gene: TRBD1; j_gene: TRBJ1-1; v_gene: TRBV2; CDR3nt: TGTGCCAGCAGTCACCGGGACAGGGGTACTGAAGCTTTCTTT; CDR3aa: CASSHRDRGTEAFF
len: 11; abundance: -; d_gene: -; j_gene: TRBJ2-1; v_gene: TRBV20-1; CDR3nt: TGCAGTGCTAGAGCTAAGAATGAGCAGTTCTTC; CDR3aa: CSARAKNEQFF
len: 16; abundance: once; d_gene: -; j_gene: TRBJ1-6; v_gene: TRBV30; CDR3nt: TGTGCCTGGAGCGGACAGTTGAGCTCCTATAATTCACCCCTCCACTTT; CDR3aa: CAWSGQLSSYNSPLHF
len: 13; abundance: -; d_gene: -; j_gene: TRBJ1-3; v_gene: TRBV18; CDR3nt: TGTGCCAGCTCACCCGGTCTTGTGAGCACCATATATTTT; CDR3aa: CASSPGLVSTIYF
len: 16; abundance: -; d_gene: -; j_gene: TRBJ2-1; v_gene: TRBV5-1; CDR3nt: TGCGCCAGCAGCCCGGGTGGTAGTAGCGCTTACAATGAGCAGTTCTTC; CDR3aa: CASSPGGSSAYNEQFF
len: 15; abundance: few; d_gene: -; j_gene: TRBJ1-5; v_gene: TRBV2; CDR3nt: TGTGCCAGCAAGATCGGACAGAGATTCAATCAGCCCCAGCATTTT; CDR3aa: CASKIGQRFNQPQHF
len: 18; abundance: few; d_gene: TRBD2; j_gene: TRBJ2-1; v_gene: TRBV5-6; CDR3nt: TGTGCCAGCAGCTTGGAAATTGTGGGAGGGCGATCCTACAATGAGCAGTTCTTC; CDR3aa: CASSLEIVGGRSYNEQFF
len: 11; abundance: -; d_gene: -; j_gene: TRBJ2-7; v_gene: TRBV28; CDR3nt: TGTGCCAGCCAAGCGGAATACGAGCAGTACTTC; CDR3aa: CASQAEYEQYF
len: 13; abundance: -; d_gene: -; j_gene: TRBJ1-1; v_gene: TRBV10-3; CDR3nt: TGTGCCATCAGGGAGGGCTGGAACACTGAAGCTTTCTTT; CDR3aa: CAIREGWNTEAFF
len: 13; abundance: -; d_gene: -; j_gene: TRBJ2-5; v_gene: TRBV27; CDR3nt: TGTGCCAGCAGTTTCCGTAGGAGGGAGACCCAGTACTTC; CDR3aa: CASSFRRRETQYF
len: 11; abundance: -; d_gene: -; j_gene: TRBJ2-7; v_gene: TRBV29-1; CDR3nt: TGCAGCGTTGAGGAGTCGTACGAGCAGTACTTC; CDR3aa: CSVEESYEQYF
len: 11; abundance: -; d_gene: -; j_gene: TRBJ1-2; v_gene: TRBV27; CDR3nt: TGTGCCACTACAGGGCCCTATGGCTACACCTTC; CDR3aa: CATTGPYGYTF
len: 16; abundance: few; d_gene: TRBD2; j_gene: TRBJ2-5; v_gene: TRBV19; CDR3nt: TGTGCCAGTAGTGAAACCGGGACTAGCGGCGGCGAGACCCAGTACTTC; CDR3aa: CASSETGTSGGETQYF
len: 15; abundance: -; d_gene: TRBD1; j_gene: TRBJ1-5; v_gene: TRBV4-2; CDR3nt: TGTGCCAGCAGCCCGTCGGGACAGGGAAATCAGCCCCAGCATTTT; CDR3aa: CASSPSGQGNQPQHF
len: 15; abundance: -; d_gene: -; j_gene: TRBJ1-5; v_gene: TRBV7-2; CDR3nt: TGTGCCAGCAGCTTAAGGAGGGGCTCCGATCAGCCCCAGCATTTT; CDR3aa: CASSLRRGSDQPQHF
len: 13; abundance: -; d_gene: -; j_gene: TRBJ2-5; v_gene: TRBV5-4; CDR3nt: TGTGCCAGCAGCTTGGCCGGGGGAGAGACCCAGTACTTC; CDR3aa: CASSLAGGETQYF
len: 14; abundance: -; d_gene: -; j_gene: TRBJ2-1; v_gene: TRBV6-5; CDR3nt: TGTGCCAGCAGTTACTCAAGGGGAGGCAATGAGCAGTTCTTC; CDR3aa: CASSYSRGGNEQFF
len: 18; abundance: -; d_gene: -; j_gene: TRBJ2-2; v_gene: TRBV4-1; CDR3nt: TGCGCCAGCAGCCGAGGGGGAGCACCTACAAAGAACACCGGGGAGCTGTTTTTT; CDR3aa: CASSRGGAPTKNTGELFF
len: 12; abundance: once; d_gene: -; j_gene: TRBJ2-5; v_gene: TRBV7-9; CDR3nt: TGTGCCAGCAGCTTGGATCGGGGGACCCAGTACTTC; CDR3aa: CASSLDRGTQYF
len: 15; abundance: -; d_gene: -; j_gene: TRBJ1-1; v_gene: TRBV7-9; CDR3nt: TGTGCCAGCAGCTCTCGACGGGGTCTGAACACTGAAGCTTTCTTT; CDR3aa: CASSSRRGLNTEAFF
len: 15; abundance: once; d_gene: TRBD2; j_gene: TRBJ2-7; v_gene: TRBV3-1/TRBV3-2; CDR3nt: TGTGCCAGCAGCGAGACGTCAGCGGGAATCTACGAGCAGTACTTC; CDR3aa: CASSETSAGIYEQYF
len: 15; abundance: -; d_gene: TRBD1; j_gene: TRBJ1-1; v_gene: TRBV5-6; CDR3nt: TGTGCCAGCAGCTTGGTTGGGACAGTTGGCACTGAAGCTTTCTTT; CDR3aa: CASSLVGTVGTEAFF
len: 13; abundance: -; d_gene: -; j_gene: TRBJ1-5; v_gene: TRBV5-6; CDR3nt: TGTGCCAGCAGCGCACAGGGTATTCAGCCCCAGCATTTT; CDR3aa: CASSAQGIQPQHF
len: 16; abundance: -; d_gene: TRBD2; j_gene: TRBJ2-3; v_gene: TRBV6-2/TRBV6-3; CDR3nt: TGTGCCAGCAGTCAGCGAGGGACTAGCGAGGCAGATACGCAGTATTTT; CDR3aa: CASSQRGTSEADTQYF
len: 14; abundance: once; d_gene: TRBD1; j_gene: TRBJ2-3; v_gene: TRBV5-1; CDR3nt: TGCGCCAGCAAGGTGGGACAGTCAGGGGATACGCAGTATTTT; CDR3aa: CASKVGQSGDTQYF
len: 15; abundance: -; d_gene: TRBD1; j_gene: TRBJ1-6; v_gene: TRBV4-1; CDR3nt: TGCGCCAGCAGCCAAGGTACAGGGGTGAATTCACCCCTCCACTTT; CDR3aa: CASSQGTGVNSPLHF
len: 15; abundance: once; d_gene: -; j_gene: TRBJ1-4; v_gene: TRBV28; CDR3nt: TGTGCCAGCAGTTTGGGGGGTGCAACTAATGAAAAACTGTTTTTT; CDR3aa: CASSLGGATNEKLFF
len: 16; abundance: few; d_gene: -; j_gene: TRBJ1-4; v_gene: TRBV7-9; CDR3nt: TGTGCCAGCAGCTTAGTAGGTGGCGGGGTTAATGAAAAACTGTTTTTT; CDR3aa: CASSLVGGGVNEKLFF